The entry below gives a single TCR beta chain sequence along with its context. The data belong to a study of blood T cell repertoires in COVID-19. Study background: PBMCs, B-cell-depleted T cells, or T cells were the source of the cDNA or gDNA that made up the material.

V dropped 5 bases and J dropped 9 bases, with 17 bases sitting between them. The CDR3 is 14 residues long. Germline CDR1 reads SGHAT; CDR2 reads FQNNGV. TCRdb's table, derived via immunoSEQ multiplex PCR, lists solely in-frame clones and lacks some. This table holds about 64,000 clones, 75% to 85% found once. The sequenced sample consisted of peripheral blood. The source is a human donor in a cohort sampled during active COVID-19. The chain links TRBV11-2 to TRBJ2-1; D gene unclear. CDR3 loop: CASSHSTGLGEQFF. DNA for the CDR3: TGTGCCAGCAGCCATAGTACCGGGTTGGGTGAGCAGTTCTTC.